This TCR beta chain is drawn from a study of cytomegalovirus exposure and HLA in healthy donors. Findings and caveats of the study: Most TCR sequences were uncommon, yet certain public TCRs appeared in many donors.

The CDR3 has 12 residues. V was pared by 5 bases and J by 12 bases, with 7 bases of the junction left unmatched. The germline V gene encodes CDR1 SGHTA and CDR2 FQGNSA. Produced via immunoSEQ multiplex PCR; TCRdb's table is partial and in-frame only. The sample has 55,000 to 65,000 clones, approximately 95% seen once. This clone was picked up one time. Its antigen is currently unknown. The chain has TRBV7-2 and TRBJ2-1; 7 nucleotides align to TRBD2. The TCR originated in a young woman in good health and CMV-seropositive. Sequencing was carried out using PBMCs. CDR3 DNA sequence: TGTGCCAGCAGCCCCAGTCCGGGGGGGCAGTTCTTC. Translation gives CASSPSPGGQFF.